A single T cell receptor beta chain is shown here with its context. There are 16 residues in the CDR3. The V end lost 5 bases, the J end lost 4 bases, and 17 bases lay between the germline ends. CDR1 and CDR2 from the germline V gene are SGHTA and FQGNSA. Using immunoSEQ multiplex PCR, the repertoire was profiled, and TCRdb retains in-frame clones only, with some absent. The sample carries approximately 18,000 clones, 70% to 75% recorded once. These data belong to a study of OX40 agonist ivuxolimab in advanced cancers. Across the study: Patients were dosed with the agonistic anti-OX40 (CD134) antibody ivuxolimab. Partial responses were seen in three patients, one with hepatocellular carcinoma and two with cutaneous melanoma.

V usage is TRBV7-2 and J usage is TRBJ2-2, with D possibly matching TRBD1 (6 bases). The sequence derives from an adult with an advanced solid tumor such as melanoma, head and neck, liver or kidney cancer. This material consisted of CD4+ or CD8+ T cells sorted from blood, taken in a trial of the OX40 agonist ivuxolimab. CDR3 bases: TGTGCCAGCAGCACCTGGACAGAAGCTAGCACCGGGGAGCTGTTTTTT. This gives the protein CASSTWTEASTGELFF. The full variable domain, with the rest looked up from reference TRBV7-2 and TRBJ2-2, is GAGVSQSPSNKVTEKGKDVELRCDPISGHTALYWYRQSLGQGLEFLIYFQGNSAPDKSGLPSDRFSAERTGGSVSTLTIQRTQQEDSAVYLCASSTWTEASTGELFFGEGSRLTVL.